These 17 T cell receptor beta chains were sequenced from one sample in a study of T-cell reconstitution after alpha-beta-depleted transplantation in children. A library of TCRbeta sequences, prepared with unique molecular identifiers, was generated. MiXCR was run by TCRdb on the PCR reads, yielding one entry per CDR3 protein. The table includes 600,000 to 700,000 distinct CDR3 sequences, approximately 17% detected once. The specimen was PBMCs from the stem cell graft donor, collected from the stem cell graft. The source of these receptors is a human donor who donated a stem cell graft to a child with acute myeloid leukemia.

This clonotype came up many times. V and J are TRBV20-1 and TRBJ1-1; TRBD1 agrees at 9 bases. The CDR3 runs 15 residues. The J segment lost 10 bases and the V segment lost 2 bases, leaving 14 bases of the junction unmatched. The germline gives CDR1 DFQATT, CDR2 SNEGSKA (reference sequence). The DNA for the CDR3 is TGCAGTGCTAGACTAGTAGGCCGCTCGACAGGGGGAGCTTTCTTT. It is translated as CSARLVGRSTGGAFF.

The rearrangement uses TRBV11-1 and TRBJ2-1; weak D call: TRBD2 (5 bases). This CDR3 has 18 residues. The V gene lost 2 bases and the J gene lost 1 base, with 18 bases spanning the gap. CDR1 SGHAT and CDR2 FQDESV come from the germline V gene (reference sequence). For the CDR3, the DNA is TGTGCCAGCAGCTTAATCCCCGGTCGTCGGGGATCCTACAATGAGCAGTTCTTC. It specifies CASSLIPGRRGSYNEQFF.

This clonotype was seen a few times. The V gene is TRBV20-1, the J gene TRBJ1-5, with D possibly being TRBD1 (5 bases). The CDR3 length is 13 residues. The V gene's germline CDR1 is DFQATT and CDR2 SNEGSKA (reference sequence). V lost 3 bases and J lost 4, with 10 bases in between. In nucleotides, the CDR3 is TGCAGTGCTAGGTCAGGGCGGAATCAGCCCCAGCATTTT. Translated: CSARSGRNQPQHF.

The sample holds many counts of this clonotype. The chain is built from TRBV20-1 and TRBJ2-4; D may be TRBD1 (6 bases). This CDR3 is 14 amino acids long. V dropped 3 bases and J dropped 8 bases, with 17 bases sitting between them. Germline CDR1 is DFQATT and CDR2 is SNEGSKA (reference sequence). CDR3 sequence (DNA): TGCAGTGCTAGGGACCCAAGACGACAGGACATTCAGTACTTC. As protein: CSARDPRRQDIQYF.

This clonotype appeared many times. This rearrangement joins TRBV20-1 to TRBJ2-1; 9 positions match TRBD2. V gave up 7 bases and J gave up 6 bases; unmatched junction bases: 13. Germline V gene lookup returns CDR1 DFQATT and CDR2 SNEGSKA (reference sequence). This CDR3 spans 15 amino acids. The CDR3 bases are TGCAGTGGGGCGGGGGGGATTTTTGCCCTCAATGAGCAGTTCTTC. It is translated as CSGAGGIFALNEQFF.

This clonotype was detected many times. The chain recombines TRBV29-1 with TRBJ1-2, with D perhaps matching TRBD1 (6 bases). The germline gives CDR1 SQVTM, CDR2 ANQGSEA. This CDR3 contains 12 residues. The V end lost 6 bases, the J end lost 6 bases, and 14 bases lay between the germline ends. In DNA, the CDR3 is TGCAGCGTCGATACAGGGATCCATGGCTACACCTTC. This sequence encodes CSVDTGIHGYTF.

V and J are TRBV4-1 and TRBJ1-1; D possibly corresponds to TRBD1 (5 bases). CDR1 is MGHRA, CDR2 YSYEKL, per germline. This CDR3 is built from 13 residues. V was pared by 2 bases and J by 9 bases, with 13 bases between. CDR3 in amino acids: CASSQWRGTQAFF. The CDR3 nucleotides are TGCGCCAGCAGCCAATGGAGGGGAACTCAAGCTTTCTTT.

This clonotype was seen a handful of times. The gene calls are TRBV30 and TRBJ2-1, with a possible D match to TRBD2 (5 bases). V lost 3 bases and J lost 0, with 12 bases in between. Germline CDR1 reads GTSNPN; CDR2 reads SVGIG (reference sequence). The CDR3 extends over 15 amino acids. In DNA form, the CDR3 reads TGTGCCTGGAGCCCGGACTCTCGCTCCTACAATGAGCAGTTCTTC. It is translated as CAWSPDSRSYNEQFF.

This clonotype was seen a handful of times. The chain joins TRBV20-1 to TRBJ2-4; TRBD1 matches at 9 bases. The J segment lost 7 bases and the V segment lost 6 bases, leaving 37 bases of the junction unmatched. Per germline, CDR1 DFQATT and CDR2 SNEGSKA (reference sequence). The CDR3 extends over 23 amino acids. CDR3 in DNA: TGCAGTGCAGATGACAGCCTGTACAAAGCTGTAACATTGTGGGGACAGGGTGGGAACATTCAGTACTTC. This encodes CSADDSLYKAVTLWGQGGNIQYF.

On this clonotype itself: A much larger clone lies a single base off, so this may be a read error. This sequence joins TRBV20-1 and TRBJ2-1, with D tentatively TRBD1 (6 bases). This CDR3 is 12 amino acids long. CDR1 is DFQATT and CDR2 is SNEGSKA in the germline V gene (reference sequence). CDR3 loop: CCARDRYNEQFF. The CDR3 nucleotides read TGCTGTGCTAGAGACAGGTACAATGAGCAGTTCTTC.

This clonotype was seen ten or more times. The genes are TRBV20-1 and TRBJ2-7; 14 nucleotides match TRBD2. This CDR3 spans 18 amino acids. Germline-derived CDR1 and CDR2 are DFQATT and SNEGSKA (reference sequence). J was trimmed by 5 bases and V by 5 bases; bases with no gene match: 17. The chain's CDR3 is CSASEGTSGGHSPDEQYF. CDR3 in DNA: TGCAGTGCTTCGGAAGGGACTAGCGGGGGCCACTCCCCCGACGAGCAGTACTTC.

The chain has TRBV10-1 and TRBJ2-4; 7 bases match TRBD1. CDR1 and CDR2 from the germline V gene are WNHNN and SYGVQD (reference sequence). Germline trimming cut 5 bases from V and 0 bases from J; bases unmatched to any gene: 7. The CDR3 extends over 16 amino acids. The CDR3 sequence: CASSPGQTLAKNIQYF. CDR3 nucleotide sequence: TGCGCCAGCAGTCCGGGACAGACCCTAGCCAAAAACATTCAGTACTTC.

This clonotype was counted at least ten times. V gene TRBV20-1 combines with J gene TRBJ1-1; weak D call: TRBD1 (6 bases). V lost 0 bases and J lost 2, with 34 bases in between. Germline V gene lookup returns CDR1 DFQATT and CDR2 SNEGSKA (reference sequence). The CDR3 runs to 22 residues. The CDR3 loop reads CSARDRESGDRHLWLTNTEAFF. CDR3 DNA: TGCAGTGCTAGAGATAGAGAGAGCGGTGACAGGCACCTATGGCTTACAAACACTGAAGCTTTCTTT.

This clonotype was counted ten times or more. V usage is TRBV29-1 and J usage is TRBJ2-2; 9 nucleotides line up with TRBD1. Germline CDR1 and CDR2: SQVTM and ANQGSEA. This CDR3 is 14 amino acids long. V shed 6 bases, J shed 4 bases, and the junction held 6 bases outside the gene matches. CDR3 DNA: TGCAGCGTGGCAACAGGGGGCGGCACCGGGGAGCTGTTTTTT. It is translated as CSVATGGGTGELFF.

The chain carries TRBV20-1 and TRBJ1-1; possible D gene TRBD1, 6 bases. V lost 2 bases and J lost 6, with 19 bases in between. CDR1 DFQATT and CDR2 SNEGSKA come from the germline V gene (reference sequence). The CDR3 runs 15 residues. The CDR3 reads CSARNREEGVAEAFF. CDR3 DNA: TGCAGTGCTAGAAACAGGGAGGAGGGAGTAGCTGAAGCTTTCTTT.

This clonotype came up many times. This chain links TRBV20-1 with TRBJ1-5; the match to TRBD1 covers 11 bases. With 4 bases clipped from V and 8 bases from J, the junction kept 10 bases outside the gene matches. CDR1 and CDR2 (germline): DFQATT, SNEGSKA (reference sequence). This CDR3 is 15 amino acids long. CDR3 sequence reads: CSANPGQGVDKPQHF. In DNA, the CDR3 is TGCAGTGCTAACCCGGGACAGGGGGTGGACAAGCCCCAGCATTTT.

The chain is built from TRBV6-5 and TRBJ2-2; D unclear. The CDR3 is 16 residues long. The germline V gene has CDR1 MNHEY and CDR2 SVGAGI. The V and J ends lost 0 bases and 4 bases respectively, with 12 bases between them. The DNA for the CDR3 is TGTGCCAGCAGTTACTCGAGGTTTCCGATCACCGGGGAGCTGTTTTTT. Translated: CASSYSRFPITGELFF.